The present T cell receptor (beta chain) was sequenced within a study of PD-1 blockade in classical Hodgkin lymphoma. Study outcomes and limitations: CD4+ TCR diversity rose significantly by C4D1, and CD8+ TCR diversity did not.

Specified time point: cycle 4 day 1 (C4D1), after more than five weeks of nivolumab. With no exception, relapse followed autologous stem cell transplantation in all patients, and brentuximab vedotin exposure varied. Assay used: immunoSEQ multiplex PCR; TCRdb lists only in-frame clones, some missing. The sample carries some 90,000 clones, 83% recorded once. Regarding this clone: Its target is unknown.

The receptor comes from a human donor with classical Hodgkin lymphoma. The starting material was peripheral blood mononuclear cells (PBMCs), obtained before the fourth cycle of nivolumab.

CDR3 protein: CASSPSGAGVNEKLFF. The DNA of the CDR3 is TGTGCCAGCAGCCCGTCGGGGGCAGGGGTTAATGAAAAACTGTTTTTT. J is TRBJ1-4 and V is TRBV11-2, with D possibly TRBD1 on 6 matching bases. Germline V gene sequence: CDR1 SGHAT, CDR2 FQNNGV. Trimming pared 5 bases from V and 4 bases from J, leaving 17 bases between. This CDR3 is built from 16 residues.